The entry below gives a single TCR beta chain sequence along with its context. What it binds is not known. The entry originates in a study of a mutant IDH1 vaccine in newly diagnosed glioma. Study in general: Therapy received beforehand was radiotherapy, temozolomide, or both, with most patients given both. Week 35 was safety follow-up visit V12; week 47 was end-of-study visit V13.

Trimming took 7 bases from V and 4 from J, leaving 19 bases between them. The CDR3 consists of 14 residues. Germline CDR1 is SQVTM and CDR2 is ANQGSEA. Findings of the study overall: Of all patients, nearly 95% showed vaccine-induced immune responses.

Data came from immunoSEQ multiplex PCR; TCRdb stores just in-frame clones and leaves some out. Of under 35,000 clones in the sample, under 80% were seen once. Time point meaning: week 35, safety follow-up. Vaccinated patients received 300 ug of mutant IDH1 20-mer peptide per dose, with topical imiquimod. Astrocytomas that were new, WHO grade 3 or 4, IDH1-mutant and ATRX-lost were present in the donors. The sequencing used PBMCs, collected from a glioma patient whose treatment included an IDH1 peptide vaccine. The chain employs TRBV29-1 and TRBJ1-2; tentatively, D is TRBD1 (5 bases). This receptor was identified in a man in his forties or fifties with glioma. CDR3 in amino acids: CSAPIGAAGYGYTF. The CDR3 DNA sequence: TGCAGCGCCCCGATAGGGGCCGCCGGCTATGGCTACACCTTC.